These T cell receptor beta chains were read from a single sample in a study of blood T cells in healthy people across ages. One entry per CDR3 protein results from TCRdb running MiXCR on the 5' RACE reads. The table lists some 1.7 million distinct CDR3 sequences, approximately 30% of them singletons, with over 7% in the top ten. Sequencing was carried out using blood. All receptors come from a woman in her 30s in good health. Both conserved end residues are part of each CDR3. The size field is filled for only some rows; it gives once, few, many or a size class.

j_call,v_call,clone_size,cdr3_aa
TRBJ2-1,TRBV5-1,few,CASSLVVTAFNEQFF
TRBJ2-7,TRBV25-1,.,CASSGPEGRGHSYEQYF
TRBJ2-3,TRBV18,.,CASSPSGDPDTQYF
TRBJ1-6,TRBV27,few,CASSLSKSSYNSPLHF
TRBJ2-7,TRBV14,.,CASGQDQSLYEQYF
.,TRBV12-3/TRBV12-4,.,CASSKVGETQYF
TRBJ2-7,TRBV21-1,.,CASSKEWGGRSSYEQYF
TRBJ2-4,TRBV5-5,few,CASSPGDLGNIQYF
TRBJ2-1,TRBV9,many,CASSVGPLAGSNEQFF
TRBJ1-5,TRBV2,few,CASRQDSYQPQHF
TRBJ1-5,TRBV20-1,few,CSARVGNRPQHF
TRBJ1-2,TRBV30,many,CAGRARTGPYYGYTF
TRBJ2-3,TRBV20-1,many,CSALSGGRDTQYF
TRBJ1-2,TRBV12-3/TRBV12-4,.,CASSHGTGGHGYTF
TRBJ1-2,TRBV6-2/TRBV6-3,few,CASSYGGQNYGYTF
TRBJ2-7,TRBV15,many,CATSKILAGSTYEQYF
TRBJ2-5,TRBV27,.,CASSPLGDQETQYF
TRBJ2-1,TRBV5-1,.,CASSLKRAGVGHNEQFF
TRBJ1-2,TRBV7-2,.,CASSPIGGDYCGYTF
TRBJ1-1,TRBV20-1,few,CSAGYGGTEAFF